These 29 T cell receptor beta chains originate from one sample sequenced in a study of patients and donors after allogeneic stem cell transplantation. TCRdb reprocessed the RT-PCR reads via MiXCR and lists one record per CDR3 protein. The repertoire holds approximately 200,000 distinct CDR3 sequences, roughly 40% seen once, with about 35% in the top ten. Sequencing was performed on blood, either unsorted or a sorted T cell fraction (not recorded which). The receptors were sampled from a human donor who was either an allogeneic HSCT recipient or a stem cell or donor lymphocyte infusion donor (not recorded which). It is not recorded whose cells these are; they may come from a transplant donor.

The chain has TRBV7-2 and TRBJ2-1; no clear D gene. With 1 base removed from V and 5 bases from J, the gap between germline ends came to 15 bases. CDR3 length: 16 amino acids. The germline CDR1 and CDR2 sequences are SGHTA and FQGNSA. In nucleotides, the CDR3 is TGTGCCAGCAGCTTAGTTCTGTACCCTATAAACAATGAGCAGTTCTTC. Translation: CASSLVLYPINNEQFF.

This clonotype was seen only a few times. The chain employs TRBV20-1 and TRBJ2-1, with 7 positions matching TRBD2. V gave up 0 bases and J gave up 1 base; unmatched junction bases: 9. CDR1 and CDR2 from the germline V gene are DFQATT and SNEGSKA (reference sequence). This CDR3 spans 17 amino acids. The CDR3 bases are TGCAGTGCTAGAGATCCTTGGCGGGAGCAGTCCTACAATGAGCAGTTCTTC. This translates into CSARDPWREQSYNEQFF.

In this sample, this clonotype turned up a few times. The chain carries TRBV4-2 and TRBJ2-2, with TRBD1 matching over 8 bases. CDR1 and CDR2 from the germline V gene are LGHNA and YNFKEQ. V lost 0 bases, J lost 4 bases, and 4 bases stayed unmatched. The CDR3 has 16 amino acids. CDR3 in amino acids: CASSQDRTGSTGELFF. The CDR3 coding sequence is TGTGCCAGCAGCCAAGATAGGACAGGGAGCACCGGGGAGCTGTTTTTT.

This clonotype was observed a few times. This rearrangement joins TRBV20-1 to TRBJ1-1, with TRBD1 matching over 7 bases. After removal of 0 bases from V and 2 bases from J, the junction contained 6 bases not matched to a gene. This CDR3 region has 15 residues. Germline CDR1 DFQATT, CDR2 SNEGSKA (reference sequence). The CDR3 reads CSARELGQDNTEAFF. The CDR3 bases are TGCAGTGCTAGAGAACTAGGACAGGATAACACTGAAGCTTTCTTT.

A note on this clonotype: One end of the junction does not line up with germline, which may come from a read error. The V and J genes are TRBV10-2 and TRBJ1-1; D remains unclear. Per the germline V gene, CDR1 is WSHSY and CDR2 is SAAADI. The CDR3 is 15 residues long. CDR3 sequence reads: CASSEGIGGNTGAFF. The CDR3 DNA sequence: TGCGCCAGCAGTGAAGGAATTGGAGGGAACACTGGAGCTTTCTTT.

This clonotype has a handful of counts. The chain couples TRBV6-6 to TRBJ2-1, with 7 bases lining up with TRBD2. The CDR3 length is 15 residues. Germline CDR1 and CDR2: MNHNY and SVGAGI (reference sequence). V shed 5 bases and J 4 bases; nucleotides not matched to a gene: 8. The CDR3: CASSRTMGGYNEQFF. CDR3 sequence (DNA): TGTGCCAGCAGTCGTACTATGGGGGGGTACAATGAGCAGTTCTTC.

CDR3 protein: CASSYSLVEAFF. In DNA form, the CDR3 reads TGTGCCAGCAGTTACAGCTTAGTTGAAGCTTTCTTT. The gene calls are TRBV6-6 and TRBJ1-1, with unresolved D. Trimming cost V 2 bases and J 7 bases, with 8 bases left between them. Germline V lookup: CDR1 MNHNY, CDR2 SVGAGI (reference sequence). This CDR3 has 12 residues.

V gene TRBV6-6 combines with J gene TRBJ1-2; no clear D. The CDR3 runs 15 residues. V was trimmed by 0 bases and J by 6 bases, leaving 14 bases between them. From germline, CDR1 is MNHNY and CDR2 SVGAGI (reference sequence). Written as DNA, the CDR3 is TGTGCCAGCAGTTACTCGGGTGGTAACACGGATGGCTACACCTTC. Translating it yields CASSYSGGNTDGYTF.

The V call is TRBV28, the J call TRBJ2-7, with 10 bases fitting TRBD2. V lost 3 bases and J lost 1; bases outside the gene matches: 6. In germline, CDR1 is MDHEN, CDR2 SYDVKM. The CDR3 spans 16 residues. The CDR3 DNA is TGTGCCAGCAGTTTTATGGCTAGCGGGAGTTCCTACGAGCAGTACTTC. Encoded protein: CASSFMASGSSYEQYF.

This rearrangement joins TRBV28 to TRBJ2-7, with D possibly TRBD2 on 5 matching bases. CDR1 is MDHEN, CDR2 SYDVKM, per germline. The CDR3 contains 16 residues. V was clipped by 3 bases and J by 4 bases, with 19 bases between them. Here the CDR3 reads CASSFGDGGPRYEQYF. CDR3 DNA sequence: TGTGCCAGCAGTTTTGGAGACGGAGGCCCTCGATACGAGCAGTACTTC.

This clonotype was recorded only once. The CDR3 here is CASSYDSYEQYF. Written as DNA, the CDR3 is TGTGCCAGCAGTTATGACTCCTACGAGCAGTACTTC. The rearrangement uses TRBV6-2 or TRBV6-3 and TRBJ2-7; D is undetermined. Trimming left V 3 bases short and J 0 bases short, with 3 bases between. The CDR3 is 12 residues long. Germline V gene data show CDR1 as MNHEY and CDR2 as SVGEGT.

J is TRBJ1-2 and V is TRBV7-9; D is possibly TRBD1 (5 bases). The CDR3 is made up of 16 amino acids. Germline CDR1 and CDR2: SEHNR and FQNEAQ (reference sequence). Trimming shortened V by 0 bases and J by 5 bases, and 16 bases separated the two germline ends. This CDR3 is CASSLAGVLVGYGYTF. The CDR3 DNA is TGTGCCAGCAGCTTAGCAGGGGTACTTGTGGGTTATGGCTACACCTTC.

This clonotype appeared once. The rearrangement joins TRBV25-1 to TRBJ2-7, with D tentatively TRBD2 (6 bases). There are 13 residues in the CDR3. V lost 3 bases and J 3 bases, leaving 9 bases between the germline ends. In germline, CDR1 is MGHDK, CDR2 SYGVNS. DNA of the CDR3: TGTGCCAGCAGTGAGGGGGGTATCTACGAGCAGTACTTC. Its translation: CASSEGGIYEQYF.

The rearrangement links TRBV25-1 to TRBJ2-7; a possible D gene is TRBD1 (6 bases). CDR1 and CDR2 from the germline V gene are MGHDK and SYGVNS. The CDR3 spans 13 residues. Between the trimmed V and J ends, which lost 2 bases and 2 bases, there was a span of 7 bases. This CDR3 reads CASSEEGAYEQYF. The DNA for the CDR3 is TGTGCCAGCAGTGAAGAGGGGGCCTACGAGCAGTACTTC.

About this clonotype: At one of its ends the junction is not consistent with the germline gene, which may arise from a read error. The CDR3 region is CAISTSGGSYNERFF. Written as DNA, the CDR3 is TGTGCCATCAGTACTAGCGGAGGCTCCTACAATGAGCGGTTCTTC. J is TRBJ2-1 and V is TRBV10-3; 8 nucleotides match TRBD2. This CDR3 has 15 residues. Germline lookup yields CDR1 ENHRY and CDR2 SYGVKD.

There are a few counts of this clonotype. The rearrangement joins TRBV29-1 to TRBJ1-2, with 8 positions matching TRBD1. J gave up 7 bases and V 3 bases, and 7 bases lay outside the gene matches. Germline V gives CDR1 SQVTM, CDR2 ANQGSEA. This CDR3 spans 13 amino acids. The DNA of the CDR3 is TGCAGCGTTGAGCGAGGACAGGGAGGTGGCTACACCTTC. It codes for CSVERGQGGGYTF. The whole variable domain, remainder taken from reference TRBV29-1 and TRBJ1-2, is SAVISQKPSRDICQRGTSLTIQCQVDSQVTMMFWYRQQPGQSLTLIATANQGSEATYESGFVIDKFPISRPNLTFSTLTVSNMSPEDSSIYLCSVERGQGGGYTFGSGTRLTVV.

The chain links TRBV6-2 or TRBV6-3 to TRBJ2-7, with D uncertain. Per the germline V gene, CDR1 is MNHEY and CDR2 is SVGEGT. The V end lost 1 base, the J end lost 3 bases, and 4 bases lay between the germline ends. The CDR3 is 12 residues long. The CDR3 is CASSYYNYEQYF. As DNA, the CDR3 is TGTGCCAGCAGTTACTACAACTACGAGCAGTACTTC.

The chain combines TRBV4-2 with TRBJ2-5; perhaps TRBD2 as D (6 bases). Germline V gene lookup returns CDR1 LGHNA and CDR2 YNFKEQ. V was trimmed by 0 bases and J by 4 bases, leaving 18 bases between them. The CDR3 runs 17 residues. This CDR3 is CASSQDPGTGGLETQYF. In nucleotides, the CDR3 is TGTGCCAGCAGCCAAGATCCAGGGACTGGCGGCTTAGAGACCCAGTACTTC.

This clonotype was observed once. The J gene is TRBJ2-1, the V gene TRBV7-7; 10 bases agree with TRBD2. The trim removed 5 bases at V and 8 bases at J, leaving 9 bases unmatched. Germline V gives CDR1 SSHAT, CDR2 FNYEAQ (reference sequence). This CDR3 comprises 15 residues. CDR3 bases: TGTGCCAGCAGCCCCACTAGCGGGATGCCATATGAGCAGTTCTTC. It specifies CASSPTSGMPYEQFF.

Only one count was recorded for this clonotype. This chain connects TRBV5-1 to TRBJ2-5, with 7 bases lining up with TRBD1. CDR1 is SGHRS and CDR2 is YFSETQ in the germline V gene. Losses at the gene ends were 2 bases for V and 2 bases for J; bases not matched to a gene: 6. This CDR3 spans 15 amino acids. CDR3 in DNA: TGCGCCAGCAGCTTATTTCGACAGGGACAAGAGACCCAGTACTTC. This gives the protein CASSLFRQGQETQYF. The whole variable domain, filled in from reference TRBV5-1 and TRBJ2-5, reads KAGVTQTPRYLIKTRGQQVTLSCSPISGHRSVSWYQQTPGQGLQFLFEYFSETQRNKGNFPGRFSGRQFSNSRSEMNVSTLELGDSALYLCASSLFRQGQETQYFGPGTRLLVL.

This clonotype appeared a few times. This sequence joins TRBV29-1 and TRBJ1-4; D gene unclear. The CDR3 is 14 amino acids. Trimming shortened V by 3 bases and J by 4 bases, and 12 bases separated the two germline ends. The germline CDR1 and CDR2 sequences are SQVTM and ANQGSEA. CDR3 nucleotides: TGCAGCGTTGATATGGGTGTTATTAATGAAAAACTGTTTTTT. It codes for CSVDMGVINEKLFF.

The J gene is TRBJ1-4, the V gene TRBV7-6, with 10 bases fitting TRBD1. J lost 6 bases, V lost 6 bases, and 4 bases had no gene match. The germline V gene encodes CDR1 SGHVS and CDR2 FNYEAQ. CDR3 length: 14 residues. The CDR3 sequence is CASSQTGGDEKLFF. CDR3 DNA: TGTGCCAGCAGTCAGACAGGGGGCGATGAAAAACTGTTTTTT.

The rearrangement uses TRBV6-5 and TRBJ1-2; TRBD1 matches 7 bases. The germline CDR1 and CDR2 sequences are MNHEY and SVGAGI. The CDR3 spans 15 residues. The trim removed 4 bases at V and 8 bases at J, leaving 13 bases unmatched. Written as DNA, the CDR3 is TGTGCCAGCAGTTCAAACAGGGGCCGCCGAGAGGGCTACACCTTC. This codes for CASSSNRGRREGYTF.

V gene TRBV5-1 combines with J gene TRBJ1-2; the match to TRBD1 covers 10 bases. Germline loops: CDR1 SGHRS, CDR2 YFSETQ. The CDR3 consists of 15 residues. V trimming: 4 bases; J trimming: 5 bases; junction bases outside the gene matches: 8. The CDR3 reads CASSIGDRGWYGYTF. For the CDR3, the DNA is TGCGCCAGCAGCATAGGGGACAGGGGATGGTATGGCTACACCTTC.

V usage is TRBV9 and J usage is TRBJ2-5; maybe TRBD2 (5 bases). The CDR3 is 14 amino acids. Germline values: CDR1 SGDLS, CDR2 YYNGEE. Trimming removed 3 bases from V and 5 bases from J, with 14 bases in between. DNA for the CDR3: TGTGCCAGCAGCGCGACGGACTCTCGGGAGACCCAGTACTTC. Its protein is CASSATDSRETQYF.

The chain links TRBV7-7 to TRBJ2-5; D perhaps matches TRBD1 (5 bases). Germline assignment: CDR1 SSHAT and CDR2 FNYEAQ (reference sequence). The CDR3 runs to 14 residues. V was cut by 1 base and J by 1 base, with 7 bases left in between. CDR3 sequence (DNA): TGTGCCAGCAGCTTAGATAGGGGCCAAGAGACCCAGTACTTC. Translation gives CASSLDRGQETQYF.

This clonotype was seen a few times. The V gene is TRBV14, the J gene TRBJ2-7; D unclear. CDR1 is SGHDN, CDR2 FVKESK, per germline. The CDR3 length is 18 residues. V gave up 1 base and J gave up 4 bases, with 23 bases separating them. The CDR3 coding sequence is TGTGCCAGCAGCCAAGGGTTCCCCCGGGCCCAGCTAGATTACGAGCAGTACTTC. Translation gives CASSQGFPRAQLDYEQYF.

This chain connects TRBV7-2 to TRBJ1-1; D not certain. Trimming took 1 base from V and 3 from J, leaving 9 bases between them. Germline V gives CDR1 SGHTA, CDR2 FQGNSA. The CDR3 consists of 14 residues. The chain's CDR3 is CASSLVPGYTEAFF. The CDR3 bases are TGTGCCAGCAGCTTAGTACCGGGCTACACTGAAGCTTTCTTT.

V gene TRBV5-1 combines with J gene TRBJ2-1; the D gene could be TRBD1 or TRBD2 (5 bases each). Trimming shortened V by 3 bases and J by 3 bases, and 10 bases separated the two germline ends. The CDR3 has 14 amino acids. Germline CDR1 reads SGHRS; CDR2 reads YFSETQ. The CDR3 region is CASSWSGLYNEQFF. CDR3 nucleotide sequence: TGCGCCAGCAGCTGGTCGGGGCTCTACAATGAGCAGTTCTTC. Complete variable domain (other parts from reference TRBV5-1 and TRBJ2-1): KAGVTQTPRYLIKTRGQQVTLSCSPISGHRSVSWYQQTPGQGLQFLFEYFSETQRNKGNFPGRFSGRQFSNSRSEMNVSTLELGDSALYLCASSWSGLYNEQFFGPGTRLTVL.